Each of the 8 T cell receptor beta chains below was sequenced from the same sample in a study of cytomegalovirus exposure and HLA in healthy donors. In the PCR, 60 Vbeta and 13 Jbeta primers were used. Sequencing used immunoSEQ multiplex PCR; TCRdb keeps in-frame clones, though not all of them. The profile shows some 160,000 clones, more than 70% of them singletons. Sequenced input: PBMCs. The receptors come from a male donor in good health and CMV-seropositive.

This chain uses TRBV7-9 with TRBJ2-7, with 7 positions matching TRBD1. CDR1 and CDR2 (germline): SEHNR, FQNEAQ (reference sequence). The CDR3 is made up of 15 amino acids. Trimming took 5 bases from V and 2 from J; bases not matched to a gene: 9. The CDR3: CASSPQDRPTYEQYF. CDR3 nucleotide sequence: TGTGCCAGCAGCCCACAGGACAGGCCAACCTACGAGCAGTACTTC.

This rearrangement joins TRBV7-2 to TRBJ1-6; no reliable D call. The ends were cut back, 5 bases at V and 6 bases at J, with 5 bases in the middle. CDR3 length: 12 residues. From germline, CDR1 is SGHTA and CDR2 FQGNSA. In DNA, the CDR3 is TGTGCCAGCAGCCCCTCTAATTCACCCCTCCACTTT. It specifies CASSPSNSPLHF.

The chain couples TRBV28 to TRBJ2-2, with D possibly TRBD2 on 7 matching bases. The CDR3 has 16 amino acids. Trimming left V 3 bases short and J 4 bases short, with 15 bases between. The germline CDR1 and CDR2 sequences are MDHEN and SYDVKM. The CDR3 protein is CASSFGGQGGTGELFF. Here the CDR3 DNA reads TGTGCCAGCAGTTTCGGGGGGCAGGGTGGCACCGGGGAGCTGTTTTTT.

This chain uses TRBV18 with TRBJ2-7; the match to TRBD1 covers 8 bases. The V gene's germline CDR1 is KGHSH and CDR2 LQKENI. Unmatched junction bases numbered 3, after V lost 2 bases and J lost 3 bases. The CDR3 extends over 14 amino acids. CDR3 in amino acids: CASSPGTGLYEQYF. The CDR3 DNA is TGTGCCAGCTCACCAGGGACAGGACTCTACGAGCAGTACTTC.

In this sample, this clone turned up a few times. The rearrangement uses TRBV19 and TRBJ2-2; a possible D gene is TRBD2 (7 bases). V gave up 3 bases and J gave up 6 bases, with 17 bases separating them. The CDR3 is 16 residues long. Germline V gene sequence: CDR1 LNHDA, CDR2 SQIVND (reference sequence). CDR3 region: CASSIRRRGGAGELFF. The CDR3 DNA sequence: TGTGCCAGTAGTATTAGGCGGAGGGGGGGGGCCGGGGAGCTGTTTTTT.

About this clone: The identical CDR3 is also encoded by other nucleotide sequences in the sample. J is TRBJ1-2 and V is TRBV27; 7 nucleotides line up with TRBD1. With V trimmed by 0 bases and J by 1 base, 2 bases remained unmatched. This CDR3 has 15 amino acids. Per germline, CDR1 MNHEY and CDR2 SMNVEV (reference sequence). CDR3 amino acids: CASSLSAGGNYGYTF. The CDR3 nucleotides are TGTGCCAGCAGTTTATCGGCAGGGGGTAACTATGGCTACACCTTC.

V gene TRBV13 combines with J gene TRBJ1-1; D is perhaps TRBD1 (5 bases). The length of the CDR3 is 12 residues. Germline V gives CDR1 PRHDT, CDR2 FYEKMQ (reference sequence). V lost 5 bases and J lost 5, with 9 bases in between. CDR3 sequence: CASSRGVTEAFF. As DNA, the CDR3 is TGTGCCAGCAGCCGGGGGGTTACTGAAGCTTTCTTT.

This sequence joins TRBV30 and TRBJ1-4; 8 bases match TRBD1. The CDR3 runs 16 residues. V shed 3 bases and J 8 bases; nucleotides not matched to a gene: 14. Germline-derived CDR1 and CDR2 are GTSNPN and SVGIG (reference sequence). The CDR3 DNA is TGTGCCTGGAGGCCCCTAGGGACAGGAGGACGGGAAAAACTGTTTTTT. Translation gives CAWRPLGTGGREKLFF.